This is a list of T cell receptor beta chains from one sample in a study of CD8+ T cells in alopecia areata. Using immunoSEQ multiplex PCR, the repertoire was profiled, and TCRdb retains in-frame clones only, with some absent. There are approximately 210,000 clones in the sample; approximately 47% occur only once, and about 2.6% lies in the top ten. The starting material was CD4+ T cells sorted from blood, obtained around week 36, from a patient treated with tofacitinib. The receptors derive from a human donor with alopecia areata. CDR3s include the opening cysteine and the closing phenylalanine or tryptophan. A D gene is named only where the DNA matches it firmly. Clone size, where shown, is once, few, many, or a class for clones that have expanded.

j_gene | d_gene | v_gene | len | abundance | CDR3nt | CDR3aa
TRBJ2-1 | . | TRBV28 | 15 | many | TGTGCCATTCGAACCTGGGACGGTTGGAACAATGAGCAGTTCTTC | CAIRTWDGWNNEQFF
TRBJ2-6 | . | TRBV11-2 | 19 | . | TGTGCCAGCAGCTTAACTAGGGACCGGCGATGGTCTGGGGCCAACGTCCTGACTTTC | CASSLTRDRRWSGANVLTF
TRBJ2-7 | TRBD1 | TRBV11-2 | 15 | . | TGTGCCAGCAGTCTGGCGGGACAGGTCTCCTACGAGCAGTACTTC | CASSLAGQVSYEQYF
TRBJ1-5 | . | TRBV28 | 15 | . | TGTGCCAGCAGTAGTGACCCTCGGGGCAATCAGCCCCAGCATTTT | CASSSDPRGNQPQHF
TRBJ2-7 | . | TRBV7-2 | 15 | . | TGTGCCAGCAGCTTAGAGGCATCCTCTGTCCACGAGCAGTACTTC | CASSLEASSVHEQYF
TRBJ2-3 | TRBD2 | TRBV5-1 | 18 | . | TGCGCCAGCAGCTTGGCCGGGGCGAGCGGGAGTAGGACAGATACGCAGTATTTT | CASSLAGASGSRTDTQYF
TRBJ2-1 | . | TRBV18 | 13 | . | TGTGCCAGCTCCTCAGGCAGTGCTAATGAGCAGTTCTTC | CASSSGSANEQFF
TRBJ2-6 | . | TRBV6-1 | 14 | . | TGTGCCAGCAGCGGGGCGACGGGGGCCAACGTCCTGACTTTC | CASSGATGANVLTF
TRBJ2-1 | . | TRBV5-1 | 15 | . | TGCGCCAGCAGATCAGGAGGTTCCTCCTACAATGAGCAGTTCTTC | CASRSGGSSYNEQFF
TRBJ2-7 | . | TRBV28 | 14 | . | TGTGCCAGCAGCCCCTGGACACCTTCCTACGAGCAGTACTTC | CASSPWTPSYEQYF
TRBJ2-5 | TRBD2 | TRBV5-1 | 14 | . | TGCGCCAGCAGCCCCGATAGCGGGACAGAGACCCAGTACTTC | CASSPDSGTETQYF
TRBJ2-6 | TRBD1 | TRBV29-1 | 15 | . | TGCAGCGTTTCCGAGGGGGCTACTGGGGCCAACGTCCTGACTTTC | CSVSEGATGANVLTF
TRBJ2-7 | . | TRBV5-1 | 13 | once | TGCGCCAGCAGCTACGAGGTCTCCTACGAGCAGTACTTC | CASSYEVSYEQYF
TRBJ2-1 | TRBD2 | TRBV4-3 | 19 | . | TGCGCCAGCAGCCAAGACTTCCCTAGCGGGGCGTCTCGAGGATCTGGGCAGTTCTTC | CASSQDFPSGASRGSGQFF
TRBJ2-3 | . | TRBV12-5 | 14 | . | TGTGCTAGTGGTCCGGGCCAGGGCGCAGATACGCAGTATTTT | CASGPGQGADTQYF
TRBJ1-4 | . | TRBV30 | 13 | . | TGTGCCTGGAGTGTAACATGGGGCGGAAAACTGTTTTTT | CAWSVTWGGKLFF
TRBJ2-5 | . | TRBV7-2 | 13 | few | TGTGCCAGCAGCTTGGACTGGGGGGAGACCCAGTACTTC | CASSLDWGETQYF
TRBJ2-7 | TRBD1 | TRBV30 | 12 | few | TGTGCCTGGAGTGCAGGGGGCCTGGAGCAGTACTTC | CAWSAGGLEQYF
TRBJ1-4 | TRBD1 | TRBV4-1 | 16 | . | TGCGCCAGCAGCCAAGGGCAGGGGGCAACTAATGAAAAACTGTTTTTT | CASSQGQGATNEKLFF
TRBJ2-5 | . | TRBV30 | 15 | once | TGTGCCTGGAGTGTGGTTAGAGGTTTTCAAGAGACCCAGTACTTC | CAWSVVRGFQETQYF
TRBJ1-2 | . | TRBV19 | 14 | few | TGTGCCAGTAGTTATAGTCGGGGGGCCTATGGCTACACCTTC | CASSYSRGAYGYTF
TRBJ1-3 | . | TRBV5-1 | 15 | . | TGCGCCAGCAGCTTGGGTCCCAACTCTGGAAACACCATATATTTT | CASSLGPNSGNTIYF
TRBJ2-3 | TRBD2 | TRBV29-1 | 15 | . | TGCAGCGTGCTTAGACTAGCGGGCGCTCGAGATACGCAGTATTTT | CSVLRLAGARDTQYF
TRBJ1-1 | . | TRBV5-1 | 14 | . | TGCGCCAGCAGCTTGGCGCCGGAGAACACTGAAGCTTTCTTT | CASSLAPENTEAFF
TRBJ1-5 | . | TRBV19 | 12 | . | TGTGCCCTTAGACAGCCCAATCAGCCCCAGCATTTT | CALRQPNQPQHF
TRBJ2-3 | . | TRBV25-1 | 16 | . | TGTGCCAGCAGCCTCCGGGACCGCGCTCGCTCAGATACGCAGTATTTT | CASSLRDRARSDTQYF
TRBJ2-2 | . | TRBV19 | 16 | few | TGTGCCAGTACCGATGGGAGTATAGAACGGACCGGGGAGCTGTTTTTT | CASTDGSIERTGELFF